A single sample gave rise to the 15 T cell receptor beta chains below, sequenced in a study of cytomegalovirus exposure and HLA in healthy donors. PCR amplification relied on 60 Vbeta primers (plus 13 Jbeta primers). Assay used: immunoSEQ multiplex PCR; TCRdb lists only in-frame clones, some missing. The data show approximately 190,000 clones, over 70% seen once. Material: PBMCs. The receptor source for this set is a man aged 45-65 years in good health and CMV-seronegative.

This clone was seen only a few times. This chain links TRBV2 with TRBJ1-3; TRBD1 agrees at 7 bases. CDR1 is SNHLY, CDR2 FYNNEI, per germline. The CDR3 loop spans 15 amino acids. The V gene end was trimmed by 7 bases and the J gene end by 2 bases; junction bases not matched to a gene: 8. In DNA form, the CDR3 reads TGTGCCAGCACCACTTTGGGGACAGCTGGAAACACCATATATTTT. This codes for CASTTLGTAGNTIYF.

CDR3 loop: CSGRTGPSYEQYF. CDR3 coding DNA: TGCAGCGGCCGGACAGGACCATCCTACGAGCAGTACTTC. V and J are TRBV29-1 and TRBJ2-7, with 7 bases lining up with TRBD1. V lost 7 bases, J lost 1 base, and 7 bases stayed unmatched. CDR1 is SQVTM, CDR2 ANQGSEA, per germline. The CDR3 runs 13 residues.

The rearrangement links TRBV7-2 to TRBJ1-3, with D possibly matching TRBD1 (5 bases). V gave up 5 bases and J gave up 0 bases, with 11 bases separating them. Germline CDR1 and CDR2: SGHTA and FQGNSA. This CDR3 is built from 15 residues. In DNA form, the CDR3 reads TGTGCCAGCAGCCGACAGTTTAGCTCTGGAAACACCATATATTTT. Translating gives CASSRQFSSGNTIYF. Variable domain in full (rest from reference TRBV7-2 and TRBJ1-3): GAGVSQSPSNKVTEKGKDVELRCDPISGHTALYWYRQSLGQGLEFLIYFQGNSAPDKSGLPSDRFSAERTGGSVSTLTIQRTQQEDSAVYLCASSRQFSSGNTIYFGEGSWLTVV.

This clone was detected only once. The V call is TRBV27, the J call TRBJ1-1, with a possible D match to TRBD1 (5 bases). V was shortened by 6 bases and J by 0 bases, with 14 bases between the two germline ends. Germline assignment: CDR1 MNHEY and CDR2 SMNVEV (reference sequence). The CDR3 sequence is 15 residues long. For the CDR3, the DNA is TGTGCCAGCAGCAAATGGGGGGGGATGAACACTGAAGCTTTCTTT. Translation gives CASSKWGGMNTEAFF.

This chain links TRBV5-1 with TRBJ2-1; TRBD1 matches at 7 bases. This CDR3 comprises 15 residues. From germline, CDR1 is SGHRS and CDR2 YFSETQ. V lost 3 bases to trimming and J lost 0 bases; unmatched junction nucleotides: 3. The CDR3 sequence is CASSSGQSSYNEQFF. In DNA form, the CDR3 reads TGCGCCAGCAGCTCGGGACAGAGCTCCTACAATGAGCAGTTCTTC.

V is TRBV10-3 and J is TRBJ1-4; the D is unclear. Per germline, CDR1 ENHRY and CDR2 SYGVKD. The ends were cut back, 8 bases at V and 8 bases at J, with 12 bases in the middle. CDR3 size: 12 residues. The CDR3: CAISEGTEKLFF. The CDR3 coding sequence is TGTGCCATCTCTGAGGGCACAGAAAAACTGTTTTTT.

This chain links TRBV19 with TRBJ2-3; 8 nucleotides match TRBD2. The V segment lost 6 bases and the J segment 4 bases; nucleotides outside the gene matches: 3. The germline gives CDR1 LNHDA, CDR2 SQIVND (reference sequence). This CDR3 region has 13 residues. This CDR3 reads CASRGGGSDTQYF. CDR3 DNA: TGTGCCAGTAGGGGCGGGGGGTCAGATACGCAGTATTTT.

The chain employs TRBV4-1 and TRBJ1-3; weak D call: TRBD1 (6 bases). Trimming shortened V by 1 base and J by 3 bases, and 7 bases separated the two germline ends. The germline V gene has CDR1 MGHRA and CDR2 YSYEKL. The CDR3 sequence is 14 residues long. Written as DNA, the CDR3 is TGCGCCAGCAGCCAAGGGGGGCTTGGAAACACCATATATTTT. As protein: CASSQGGLGNTIYF.

This clone occurred a few times. This rearrangement joins TRBV6-1 to TRBJ1-5; D not resolved. Trimming stripped 10 bases from V and 1 base from J, with 17 bases between. Germline V lookup: CDR1 MNHNS, CDR2 SASEGT. The CDR3 spans 15 residues. The CDR3: CATNPGMGSNQPQHF. The CDR3 coding sequence is TGTGCCACTAATCCGGGGATGGGAAGCAATCAGCCCCAGCATTTT.

The chain combines TRBV27 with TRBJ1-5; weak D call: TRBD1 (6 bases). CDR1 is MNHEY, CDR2 SMNVEV, per germline (reference sequence). Trimming pared 0 bases from V and 3 bases from J, leaving 9 bases between. The length of the CDR3 is 15 residues. The chain's CDR3 is CASSLSRTDNQPQHF. CDR3 nucleotide sequence: TGTGCCAGCAGTTTATCAAGGACAGACAATCAGCCCCAGCATTTT.

J is TRBJ2-3 and V is TRBV9, with 11 bases lining up with TRBD2. In germline, CDR1 is SGDLS, CDR2 YYNGEE. After removal of 3 bases from V and 0 bases from J, the junction contained 3 bases not matched to a gene. The CDR3 is 16 amino acids. The CDR3 bases are TGTGCCAGCAGCGGTAGCGGGGGGGTCAGCACAGATACGCAGTATTTT. This sequence encodes CASSGSGGVSTDTQYF.

The chain joins TRBV19 to TRBJ1-3, with 8 bases fitting TRBD1. V lost 5 bases to trimming and J lost 1 base; unmatched junction nucleotides: 7. CDR3 length: 16 amino acids. Germline CDR1 is LNHDA and CDR2 is SQIVND (reference sequence). CDR3 sequence (DNA): TGTGCCAGTAGTTCTCAGGGGGCGGCATCTGGAAACACCATATATTTT. It yields the protein CASSSQGAASGNTIYF.

The gene calls are TRBV4-2 and TRBJ2-1; D is possibly TRBD1 (5 bases). The CDR3 extends over 16 amino acids. V was pared by 4 bases and J by 2 bases, with 15 bases between. CDR1 is LGHNA and CDR2 is YNFKEQ in the germline V gene. The CDR3 loop is CASSPLLGVAYNEQFF. In DNA, the CDR3 is TGTGCCAGCAGCCCACTATTAGGGGTCGCCTACAATGAGCAGTTCTTC.

The gene calls are TRBV6-5 and TRBJ2-7, with 7 positions matching TRBD1. The CDR3 consists of 15 residues. The V gene end was trimmed by 7 bases and the J gene end by 3 bases; junction bases not matched to a gene: 12. Germline loops: CDR1 MNHEY, CDR2 SVGAGI. The CDR3 loop is CASTNPRAGGYEQYF. CDR3 coding DNA: TGTGCCAGCACTAACCCACGGGCAGGGGGCTACGAGCAGTACTTC.

The chain has TRBV30 and TRBJ2-7; weak D call: TRBD1 (6 bases). Germline values: CDR1 GTSNPN, CDR2 SVGIG (reference sequence). The CDR3 covers 13 residues. V gave up 0 bases and J gave up 2 bases, with 8 bases separating them. CDR3 sequence: CAWSVTGPYEQYF. The CDR3 nucleotides are TGTGCCTGGAGTGTAACAGGGCCCTACGAGCAGTACTTC.